What follows is one T cell receptor beta chain and its context. Its antigen is as yet unknown. This entry belongs to a study of shared clonotypes between healthy human individuals. Across the whole study: CD8 memory received one plate per donor, CD8 naive two, CD4 memory three and CD4 naive three.

V was clipped by 6 bases and J by 8 bases, with 8 bases between them. The CDR3 has 11 residues. Germline V lookup: CDR1 SNHLY, CDR2 FYNNEI. Study-wide findings and caveats: Generation of non-shared clonotypes was less probable than generation of clonotypes shared by all four donors. As a rule, naive subsets had a larger estimated richness than memory subsets.

The data were produced by immunoSEQ multiplex PCR, yet TCRdb's version contains in-frame clones alone and is incomplete. The table has 950,000 to 1,100,000 clones, 75% seen once. Negatively enriched CD4+ T cells were divided by CD45RA into naive and memory. The origin of this receptor is a man younger than 30 in good health. Sample: memory CD4+ T cells sorted from blood. Described subset: CD45RA-negative fraction. The chain couples TRBV2 to TRBJ2-1; D remains unclear. CDR3 protein: CASRTLYEQFF. The CDR3 DNA sequence: TGTGCCAGCAGGACATTATATGAGCAGTTCTTC.